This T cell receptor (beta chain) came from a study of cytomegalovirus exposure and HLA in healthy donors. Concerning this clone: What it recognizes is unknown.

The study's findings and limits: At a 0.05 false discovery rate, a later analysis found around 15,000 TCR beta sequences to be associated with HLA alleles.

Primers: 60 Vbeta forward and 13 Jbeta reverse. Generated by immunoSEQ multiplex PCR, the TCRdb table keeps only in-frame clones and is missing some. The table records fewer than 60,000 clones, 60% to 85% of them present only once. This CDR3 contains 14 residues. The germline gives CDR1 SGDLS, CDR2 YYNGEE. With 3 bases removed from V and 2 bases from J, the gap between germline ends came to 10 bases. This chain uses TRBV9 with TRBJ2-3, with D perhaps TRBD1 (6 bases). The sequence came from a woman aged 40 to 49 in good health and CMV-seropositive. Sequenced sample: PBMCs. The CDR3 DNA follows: TGTGCCAGCAGCGACACAGGGTCCACAGATACGCAGTATTTT. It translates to CASSDTGSTDTQYF.